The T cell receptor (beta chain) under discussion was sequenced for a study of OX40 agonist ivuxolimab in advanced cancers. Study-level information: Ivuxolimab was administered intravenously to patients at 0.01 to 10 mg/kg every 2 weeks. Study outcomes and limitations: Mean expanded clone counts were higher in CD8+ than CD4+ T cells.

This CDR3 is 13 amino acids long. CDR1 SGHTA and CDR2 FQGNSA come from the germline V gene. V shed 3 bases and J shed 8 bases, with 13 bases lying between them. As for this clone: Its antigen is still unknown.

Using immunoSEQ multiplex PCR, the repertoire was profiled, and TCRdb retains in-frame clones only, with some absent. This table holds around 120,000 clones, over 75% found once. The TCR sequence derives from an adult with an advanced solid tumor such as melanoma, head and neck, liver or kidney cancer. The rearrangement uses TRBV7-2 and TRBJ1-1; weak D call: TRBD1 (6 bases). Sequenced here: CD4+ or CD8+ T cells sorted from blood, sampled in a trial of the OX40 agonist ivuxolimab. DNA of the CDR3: TGTGCCAGCAGCTTTGTCCCTAGGGGGGAAGCTTTCTTT. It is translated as CASSFVPRGEAFF.